This T cell receptor beta chain originates from a study of blood T cells in healthy people across ages. Study-level findings and limits: A greater number of naive CD4+ cells and higher diversity distinguished long-lived donors from aged donors.

A J-beta primer mix and a sample-barcoded 5' primer were used in a second PCR of roughly 6 to 12 cycles. TCRdb re-analysed the 5' RACE reads in MiXCR, keeping a single row per CDR3 protein. Of hundreds of thousands of distinct CDR3 sequences in the sample, about 47% are singletons; the top ten hold around a sixth. This clonotype was recorded a few times. Its antigen remains unidentified. With 0 bases removed from V and 2 bases from J, the gap between germline ends came to 10 bases. CDR3 size: 15 residues. Per the germline V gene, CDR1 is SGHRS and CDR2 is YFSETQ. Each individual donor underwent a draw of approximately 9.6 milliliters of peripheral blood.

This sequence originates from an elderly man in good health. Source material: blood. V is TRBV5-1 and J is TRBJ2-3; no clear D gene. The CDR3 reads CASSLGTDLTDTQYF. Written as DNA, the CDR3 is TGCGCCAGCAGCTTGGGGACGGACCTCACAGATACGCAGTATTTT.